The present TCR beta chain was sequenced within a study of preoperative IRX-2 immunotherapy in early breast cancer. Method: immunoSEQ multiplex PCR; TCRdb's copy keeps in-frame clones and lacks some. The sample shows around 28,000 clones, around 90% of them seen only once. This CDR3 has 15 residues. The V gene's germline CDR1 is SQVTM and CDR2 ANQGSEA. Trimming took off 6 bases at V and 3 bases at J, with 20 bases between the two ends. As for treatment: preoperative locoregional IRX-2 cytokine immunotherapy. Preoperative locoregional IRX-2 cytokine immunotherapy was tested in the phase Ib source study.

This material was acquired from a patient treated with IRX-2 immunotherapy. The clonotype was recovered from a human donor with breast cancer. The chain couples TRBV29-1 to TRBJ1-2; TRBD1 is a possible D gene (6 bases). The CDR3 sequence is CSVPVDRWGYYGYTF. The CDR3 nucleotides read TGCAGCGTCCCCGTCGACAGGTGGGGATACTATGGCTACACCTTC.